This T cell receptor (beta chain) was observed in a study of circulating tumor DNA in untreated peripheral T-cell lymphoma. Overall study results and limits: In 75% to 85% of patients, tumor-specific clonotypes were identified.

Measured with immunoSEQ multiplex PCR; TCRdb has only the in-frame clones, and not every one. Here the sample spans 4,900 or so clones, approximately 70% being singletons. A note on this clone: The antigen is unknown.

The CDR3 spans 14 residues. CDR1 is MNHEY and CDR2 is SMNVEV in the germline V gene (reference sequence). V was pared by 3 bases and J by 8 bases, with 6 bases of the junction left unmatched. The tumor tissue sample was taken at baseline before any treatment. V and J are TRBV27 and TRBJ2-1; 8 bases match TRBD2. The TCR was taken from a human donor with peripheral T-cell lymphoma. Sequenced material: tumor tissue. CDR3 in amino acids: CASSFLRTSYEQFF. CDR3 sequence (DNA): TGTGCCAGCAGTTTTTTGCGGACTAGCTATGAGCAGTTCTTC.